This T cell receptor (beta chain) was sequenced in a study of blood T cell repertoires in COVID-19. Germline lookup yields CDR1 LGHDT and CDR2 YNNKEL (reference sequence). There are 15 residues in the CDR3. V was shortened by 0 bases and J by 6 bases, with 15 bases between the two germline ends. Method: immunoSEQ multiplex PCR; TCRdb's copy keeps in-frame clones and lacks some. The table includes 60,000 or so clones, just over 90% detected once. This chain joins TRBV3-1 (or the pseudogene TRBV3-2) and TRBJ2-7, with D maybe TRBD1 (5 bases). The sequenced sample was peripheral blood. The sequence derives from a human donor in a cohort sampled during active COVID-19. CDR3 sequence: CASSQDPRVPSEQYF. Written as DNA, the CDR3 is TGTGCCAGCAGCCAAGATCCCAGGGTACCGTCCGAGCAGTACTTC.